These T cell receptor beta chains were read from a single sample in a study of CD8 T cells in ankylosing spondylitis. TCRdb re-derived calls from the 5' RACE reads in MiXCR, one entry per CDR3 protein. The table shows some 330,000 distinct CDR3 sequences, with approximately 8% occurring only once. Sequencing was performed on blood, either unsorted or a sorted T cell fraction (not recorded which). The receptors originated from a male donor with ankylosing spondylitis. Each CDR3 is given with its conserved first and last residue. A D gene is named only where the DNA matches it firmly. A clone size is listed for some rows: how often the clone was seen (once, few, many), or a class if it is expanded.

J: TRBJ2-3; V: TRBV29-1; size: few; D: TRBD1; DNA: TGCAGGGTAACAGGGGACGGCACAGATACGCAGTATTTT; CDR3: CRVTGDGTDTQYF
J: TRBJ2-5; V: TRBV29-1; size: many; D: -; DNA: TGCAGCGTTGAAGTGATGGGGGTGGAGACCCAGTACTTC; CDR3: CSVEVMGVETQYF
J: TRBJ2-7; V: TRBV5-1; size: few; D: -; DNA: TGCGCCAGCAGCTTGTCCGGTCAGGGAATCTACGAGCAGTACTTC; CDR3: CASSLSGQGIYEQYF
J: TRBJ2-2; V: TRBV20-1; size: many; D: -; DNA: TGCAGTGCTAGAGACATGACTAGAGCTGGGGAGCTGTTTTTT; CDR3: CSARDMTRAGELFF
J: TRBJ1-1; V: TRBV6-1; size: few; D: TRBD1; DNA: TGTGCCAGCAGGCTACCCGGGACAGGGCTTATGAACACTGAAGCTTTCTTT; CDR3: CASRLPGTGLMNTEAFF
J: TRBJ1-1; V: TRBV5-1; size: many; D: -; DNA: TGCGCCAGCAGCTTGGCCGCATCGGACACTGAAGCTTTCTTT; CDR3: CASSLAASDTEAFF
J: TRBJ2-3; V: TRBV3-1; size: -; D: -; DNA: TGTGCCACCCTCGATCAGGAGGGGAGCACAGATACGCAGTATTTT; CDR3: CATLDQEGSTDTQYF
J: TRBJ2-1; V: TRBV5-1; size: few; D: -; DNA: TGCGCCAGCAGCTTGGAGCTCCGTCCGAGCTCGGTCAATGAGCAGTTCTTC; CDR3: CASSLELRPSSVNEQFF
J: TRBJ1-4; V: TRBV3-1; size: -; D: -; DNA: TGTGCCAGCAGCCAAGTTTTCGGGGGCGCATTAGAAAAACTGTTTTTT; CDR3: CASSQVFGGALEKLFF
J: TRBJ2-5; V: TRBV7-9; size: -; D: -; DNA: TGTGCCAGCAGCTTAGCCGGGGAGAAAGAGACCCAGTACTTC; CDR3: CASSLAGEKETQYF
J: TRBJ1-6; V: TRBV10-3; size: few; D: TRBD1; DNA: TGTGCCATCAGGGGGACAGGGGGCAATTCACCCCTCCACTTT; CDR3: CAIRGTGGNSPLHF
J: TRBJ2-3; V: TRBV12-3/TRBV12-4; size: -; D: -; DNA: TGTGCCAGCAGTCGGACTTCGGGGACCACAGATACGCAGTATTTT; CDR3: CASSRTSGTTDTQYF
J: TRBJ2-5; V: TRBV27; size: few; D: -; DNA: TGTGCCAGCAGCTCCATAAACCAAGAGACCCAGTACTTC; CDR3: CASSSINQETQYF
J: TRBJ2-7; V: TRBV7-9; size: few; D: -; DNA: TGTGCCACCCGCGACGGAGCCTACGAGCAGTACTTC; CDR3: CATRDGAYEQYF
J: TRBJ2-3; V: TRBV14; size: -; D: -; DNA: TGTGCCAGCAGCCAAGAGGACAGAATAACAGATACGCAGTATTTT; CDR3: CASSQEDRITDTQYF
J: TRBJ1-4; V: TRBV6-1; size: -; D: -; DNA: TGTGCCAGCAGTGAACGGTCCTTTGGGGAAAAACTGTTTTTT; CDR3: CASSERSFGEKLFF
J: TRBJ2-5; V: TRBV29-1; size: -; D: -; DNA: TGCAGCGTGGAGGGGCTGGAGACCCAGTACTTC; CDR3: CSVEGLETQYF
J: TRBJ2-7; V: TRBV7-2; size: many; D: TRBD2; DNA: TGTGCCAGCAGCTTAGTAGGCGGGAGTATTTACGAGCAGTACTTC; CDR3: CASSLVGGSIYEQYF
J: TRBJ2-1; V: TRBV20-1; size: -; D: TRBD2; DNA: TGCAGTGCTGCGGAACTAGCGGGAGGGGTCCATGAGCAGTTCTTC; CDR3: CSAAELAGGVHEQFF
J: TRBJ2-1; V: TRBV29-1; size: -; D: TRBD2; DNA: TGCAGCGTTGAAAGGGGACTAGCGGCCTACAATGAGCAGTTCTTC; CDR3: CSVERGLAAYNEQFF
J: TRBJ2-4; V: TRBV27; size: few; D: -; DNA: TGTGCCAGCAGTCCCCAATCAGGAGGGGGAAAAAACATTCAGTACTTC; CDR3: CASSPQSGGGKNIQYF
J: TRBJ2-1; V: TRBV5-1; size: -; D: -; DNA: TGCGCCAGCAGCTTGGCCGGGACACCAAATGAGCAGTTCTTC; CDR3: CASSLAGTPNEQFF
J: TRBJ2-2; V: TRBV5-1; size: -; D: -; DNA: TGCGCCAGCAGGAGAATCGGGTCCCGAGGCAGCGGGGAGCTGTTTTTT; CDR3: CASRRIGSRGSGELFF
J: TRBJ1-2; V: TRBV5-6; size: -; D: TRBD1; DNA: TGTGCCAGCAGCTTCGTCTCGACAGGGGGCTCTCCCGGCACCTTC; CDR3: CASSFVSTGGSPGTF
J: TRBJ2-4; V: TRBV5-1; size: few; D: TRBD1; DNA: TGCGCCAGCAGCGTGGGACAGGGGAACATTCAGTACTTC; CDR3: CASSVGQGNIQYF
J: TRBJ2-1; V: TRBV12-3/TRBV12-4; size: many; D: -; DNA: TGTGCCAGCAGTTTGAAGGGTAATGAGCAGTTCTTC; CDR3: CASSLKGNEQFF
J: TRBJ1-1; V: TRBV7-9; size: -; D: -; DNA: TGTGCCAGCAGCTTAAACCCAATCAGGGGCACTGAAGCTTTCTTT; CDR3: CASSLNPIRGTEAFF
J: TRBJ2-2; V: TRBV12-3/TRBV12-4; size: many; D: TRBD1; DNA: TGTGCCAGCAGTGACCCGGGACAGGGGTACACCGGGGAGCTGTTTTTT; CDR3: CASSDPGQGYTGELFF
J: TRBJ2-7; V: TRBV28; size: -; D: TRBD2; DNA: TGTGCCAGCAGTTTCCCCCTCGACCCGGACAGCGGCGGGAGGGCCGACGAGCAGTACTTC; CDR3: CASSFPLDPDSGGRADEQYF
J: TRBJ2-5; V: TRBV29-1; size: -; D: -; DNA: TGCAGCGTCGGGTGGTCAGCCCAAGAGACCCAGTACTTC; CDR3: CSVGWSAQETQYF
J: TRBJ1-1; V: TRBV20-1; size: -; D: TRBD1; DNA: TGCAGTGCTCCAATCCCCAGGGGGGTCGGCACTGAAGCTTTCTTT; CDR3: CSAPIPRGVGTEAFF
J: TRBJ2-1; V: TRBV7-2; size: -; D: TRBD2; DNA: TGTGCCAGCAGCTTAGTAGCGGGAGAAACATACAATGAGCAGTTCTTC; CDR3: CASSLVAGETYNEQFF
J: TRBJ2-7; V: TRBV11-2; size: many; D: TRBD2; DNA: TGTGCCAGCAGCTTAGTTCACCAGCGGGACTACGAGCAGTACTTC; CDR3: CASSLVHQRDYEQYF
J: TRBJ2-7; V: TRBV12-3/TRBV12-4; size: few; D: -; DNA: TGTGCCAGCAGTTTCTGGGGCAGCTACGAGCAGTACTTC; CDR3: CASSFWGSYEQYF
J: TRBJ2-7; V: TRBV18; size: many; D: TRBD2; DNA: TGTGCCAGCTCACCAATCGCGGGGGGGGGCGACGCCTACGAGCAGTACTTC; CDR3: CASSPIAGGGDAYEQYF
J: TRBJ2-2; V: TRBV29-1; size: many; D: -; DNA: TGCAGCGTCGCCAGCTCAGGGGCCGGGGAGCTGTTTTTT; CDR3: CSVASSGAGELFF
J: TRBJ2-3; V: TRBV6-5; size: few; D: -; DNA: TGTGCCAGCAGTTACTCGTTAGCGACTAGCACAGATACGCAGTATTTT; CDR3: CASSYSLATSTDTQYF
J: TRBJ2-5; V: TRBV4-1; size: -; D: -; DNA: TGCGCCAGCAGCCAAGGGGCTAGCGCCTACATGGTCCAAGAGACCCAGTACTTC; CDR3: CASSQGASAYMVQETQYF
J: TRBJ2-5; V: TRBV20-1; size: -; D: -; DNA: TGCAGTGCTAGAGATGAGCTATCGGAGACCCAGTACTTC; CDR3: CSARDELSETQYF